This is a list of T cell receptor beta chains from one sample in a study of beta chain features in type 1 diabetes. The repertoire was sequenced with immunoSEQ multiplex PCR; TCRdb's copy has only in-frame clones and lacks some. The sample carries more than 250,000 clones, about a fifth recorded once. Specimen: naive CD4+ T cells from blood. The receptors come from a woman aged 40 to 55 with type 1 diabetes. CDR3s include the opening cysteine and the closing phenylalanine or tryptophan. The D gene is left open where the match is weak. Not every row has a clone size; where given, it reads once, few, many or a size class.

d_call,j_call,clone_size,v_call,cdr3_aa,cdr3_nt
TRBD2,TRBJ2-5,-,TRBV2,CASRRGDETQYF,TGTGCCAGCAGGCGGGGGGATGAGACCCAGTACTTC
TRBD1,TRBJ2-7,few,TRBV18,CASSPRDSSYEQYF,TGTGCCAGCTCACCACGGGACAGCTCCTACGAGCAGTACTTC
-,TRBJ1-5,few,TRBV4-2,CASSPQGHNSNQPQHF,TGTGCCAGCAGCCCCCAGGGACACAATAGCAATCAGCCCCAGCATTTT
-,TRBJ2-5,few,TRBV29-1,CSVSAGEETQYF,TGCAGCGTTTCTGCCGGGGAAGAGACCCAGTACTTC
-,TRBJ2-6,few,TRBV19,CASSIGRTPGANVLTF,TGTGCCAGTAGTATAGGTAGGACACCTGGGGCCAACGTCCTGACTTTC
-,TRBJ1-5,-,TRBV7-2,CASSSEGGNQPQHF,TGTGCCAGCAGCTCCGAAGGAGGGAATCAGCCCCAGCATTTT
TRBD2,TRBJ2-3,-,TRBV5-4,CASSLTSGYTDTQYF,TGTGCCAGCAGTTTGACTAGCGGATACACAGATACGCAGTATTTT
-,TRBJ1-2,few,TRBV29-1,CSVVGAGYSYGYTF,TGCAGCGTTGTAGGTGCAGGGTACAGCTATGGCTACACCTTC
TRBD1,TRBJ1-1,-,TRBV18,CASSPTTGLNTEAFF,TGTGCCAGCTCACCCACGACAGGGCTGAACACTGAAGCTTTCTTT
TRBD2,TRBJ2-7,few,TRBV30,CAWSSGSPGEQYF,TGTGCCTGGTCTAGCGGGAGCCCCGGGGAGCAGTACTTC
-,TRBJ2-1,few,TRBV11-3,CASSLDRDNEQFF,TGTGCCAGCAGCTTAGATCGAGACAATGAGCAGTTCTTC
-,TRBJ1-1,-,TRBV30,CAWNRQTDTEAFF,TGTGCCTGGAATAGACAGACTGACACTGAAGCTTTCTTT
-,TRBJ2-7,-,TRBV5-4,CASSFEDSQYF,TGTGCCAGCAGCTTCGAGGACAGCCAGTACTTC
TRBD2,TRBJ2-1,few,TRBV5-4,CASSSLAADNEQFF,TGTGCCAGCAGCTCCCTAGCGGCGGACAATGAGCAGTTCTTC
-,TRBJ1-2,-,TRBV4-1,CASSQDHANRGYTF,TGCGCCAGCAGCCAAGACCATGCTAACCGGGGCTACACCTTC
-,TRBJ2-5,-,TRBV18,CASSPRAQPWETQYF,TGTGCCAGCTCACCACGAGCCCAACCCTGGGAGACCCAGTACTTC
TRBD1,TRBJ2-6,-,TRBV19,CASQDRSGANVLTF,TGTGCCTCTCAGGACAGGTCTGGGGCCAACGTCCTGACTTTC